This T cell receptor (beta chain) originates from a study of T cell responses to AZD1222 COVID-19 vaccine. The assay was immunoSEQ multiplex PCR, and TCRdb's table has in-frame clones only and misses some. The sample lists roughly 87,000 clones; 89% were seen once. Germline V lookup: CDR1 SGDLS, CDR2 YYNGEE. The CDR3 sequence is 15 residues long. Trimming shortened V by 0 bases and J by 3 bases, and 12 bases separated the two germline ends. V is TRBV9 and J is TRBJ2-5; D gene ambiguous. The sample in question was peripheral blood, obtained 28 days after the second AZD1222 dose. This clonotype originated in an adult who received the AZD1222 COVID-19 vaccine. The CDR3 DNA follows: TGTGCCAGCAGCGTAGTTGAAAGGTCGGAAGAGACCCAGTACTTC. It encodes CASSVVERSEETQYF.